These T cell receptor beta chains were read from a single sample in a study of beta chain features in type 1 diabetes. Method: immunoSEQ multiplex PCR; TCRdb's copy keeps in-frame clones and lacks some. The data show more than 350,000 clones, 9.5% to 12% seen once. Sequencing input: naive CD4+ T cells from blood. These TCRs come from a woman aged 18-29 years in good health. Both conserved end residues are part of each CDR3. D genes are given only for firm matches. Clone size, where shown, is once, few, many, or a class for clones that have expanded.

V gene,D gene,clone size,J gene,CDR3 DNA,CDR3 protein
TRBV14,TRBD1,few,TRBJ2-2,TGTGCCAGCAGCCAAGCTCCTAGGACAGGGTACGGGGAGCTGTTTTTT,CASSQAPRTGYGELFF
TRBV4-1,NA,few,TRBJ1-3,TGCGCCAGCAGCCAAGAAAACACAAGAGGAAACACCATATATTTT,CASSQENTRGNTIYF
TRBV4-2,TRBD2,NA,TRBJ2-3,TGTGCCAGCAGCCAAGTGGGGCTTAGCGGGAGCGGGACAGATACGCAGTATTTT,CASSQVGLSGSGTDTQYF
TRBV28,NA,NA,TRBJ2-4,TGTGCCAGCAGTTTAAGATTCTCTAACATTCAGTACTTC,CASSLRFSNIQYF
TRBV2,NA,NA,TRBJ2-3,TGTGCCAGCAGGGACAGACCCACAGATACGCAGTATTTT,CASRDRPTDTQYF
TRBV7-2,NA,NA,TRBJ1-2,TGTGCCAGCAGCCCCCCTCCCTCGGGGGCAAGTGGCTACACCTTC,CASSPPPSGASGYTF
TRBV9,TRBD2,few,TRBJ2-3,TGTGCCAGCAGCCTCCTAGCGGGGGGAACCACAGATACGCAGTATTTT,CASSLLAGGTTDTQYF
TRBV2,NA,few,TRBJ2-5,TGTGCCAGCAGTGAAGTTCTGGGAGGAGAGACCCAGTACTTC,CASSEVLGGETQYF
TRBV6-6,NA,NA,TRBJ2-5,TGTGCCAGCAGTCGGCATCAAGAGACCCAGTACTTC,CASSRHQETQYF
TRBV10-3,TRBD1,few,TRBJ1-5,TGTGCCATCAGGGGACAGGGTCATCAGCCCCAGCATTTT,CAIRGQGHQPQHF
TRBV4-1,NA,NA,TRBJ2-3,TGCGCCAGCAGCCAAGATTGGCCAGGGGCTGGAGATACGCAGTATTTT,CASSQDWPGAGDTQYF
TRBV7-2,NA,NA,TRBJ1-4,TGTGCCAGCAGCTTAGCGCTTCTTTCCGGGAATGAAAAACTGTTTTTT,CASSLALLSGNEKLFF
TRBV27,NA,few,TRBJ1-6,TGTGCCAGCAGTGTGGCTATAGGGTTCCGGAGTTCACCCCTCCACTTT,CASSVAIGFRSSPLHF
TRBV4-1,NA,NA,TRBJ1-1,TGCGGAGAGGGGCAAACAATGAACACTGAAGCTTTCTTT,CGEGQTMNTEAFF
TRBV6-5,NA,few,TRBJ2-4,TGTGCCAGCAAGAGCCTTACCAAAAACATTCAGTACTTC,CASKSLTKNIQYF
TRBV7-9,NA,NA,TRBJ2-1,TGTGCCAGCAGCTTAATCTTTGGCTCCTACAATGAGCAGTTCTTC,CASSLIFGSYNEQFF
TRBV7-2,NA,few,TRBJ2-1,TGTGCCAGCAGCTTAGGCGGTGCCCGGATAAAGGACAATGAGCAGTTCTTC,CASSLGGARIKDNEQFF
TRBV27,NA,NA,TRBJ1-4,TGTGCCAGCAGTTCCGTTGCCGGGGGTGCTAATGAAAAACTGTTTTTT,CASSSVAGGANEKLFF
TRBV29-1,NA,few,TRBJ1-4,TGCAGCGTCGCAATGTTCGGGGGTGAAAAACTGTTTTTT,CSVAMFGGEKLFF
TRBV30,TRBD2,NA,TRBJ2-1,TGTGCCTGGAGGCATTCAGCGGGAGTTGAGCAGTTCTTC,CAWRHSAGVEQFF
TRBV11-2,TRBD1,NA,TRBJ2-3,TGTGCCAGCAGCCCGGCCGGGACAGACACAGATACGCAGTATTTT,CASSPAGTDTDTQYF
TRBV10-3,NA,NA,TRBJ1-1,TGTGCCATCGGCACACGGATCAACACTGAAGCTTTCTTT,CAIGTRINTEAFF
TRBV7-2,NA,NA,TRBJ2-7,TGTGCCAGCAGCTTGTTAAACTACGAGCAGTACTTC,CASSLLNYEQYF
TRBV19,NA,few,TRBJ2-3,TGTGCCAGTAGCCCTCCCCATGATACGCAGTATTTT,CASSPPHDTQYF
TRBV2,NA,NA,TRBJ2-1,TGTGCCAGCAGGCAAGGAGACAATGAGCAGTTCTTC,CASRQGDNEQFF
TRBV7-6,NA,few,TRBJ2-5,TGTGCCAGCAGCTTAGGGATGGGACCTCAAGAGACCCAGTACTTC,CASSLGMGPQETQYF
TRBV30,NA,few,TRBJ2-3,TGTGCCTGGAGTTTGGGGACAGATACGCAGTATTTT,CAWSLGTDTQYF
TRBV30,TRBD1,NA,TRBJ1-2,TGTGCCTGGAGTCGGGCAGGGGGTAACTATGGCTACACCTTC,CAWSRAGGNYGYTF
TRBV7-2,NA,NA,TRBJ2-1,TGTGCCAGCAGCTTAGCTGCTATGGGGAATGAGCAGTTCTTC,CASSLAAMGNEQFF
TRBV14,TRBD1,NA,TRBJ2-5,TGTGCCAGCAGCCTCGGGACAGGAATGTACCAAGAGACCCAGTACTTC,CASSLGTGMYQETQYF
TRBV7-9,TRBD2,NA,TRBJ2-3,TGTGCCAGCAGCTTCGGACTAGCGGGGTCGGGCGCAGATACGCAGTATTTT,CASSFGLAGSGADTQYF
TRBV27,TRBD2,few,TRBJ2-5,TGTGCCAGCAGTTCACCTAGACTAGCGGGGGTCGAGACCCAGTACTTC,CASSSPRLAGVETQYF
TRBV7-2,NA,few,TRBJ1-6,TGTGCCAGCAGCTTTTCTTCGGGGGGACGTGGTGATTCACCCCTCCACTTT,CASSFSSGGRGDSPLHF
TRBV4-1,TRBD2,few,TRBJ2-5,TGCGCCAGCAGCCAACGATTGTTAGAGCGGGGCCGGGAGACCCAGTACTTC,CASSQRLLERGRETQYF
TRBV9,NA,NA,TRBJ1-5,TGTGCCAGCAGCGTAGGACAGGTCGGTAGCCAGCATTTT,CASSVGQVGSQHF
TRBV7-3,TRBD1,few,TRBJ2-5,TGTGCCAGCAGCTCTACCGGGACAGGTCAAGAGACCCAGTACTTC,CASSSTGTGQETQYF
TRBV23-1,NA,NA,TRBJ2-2,TGCGCCAGCAGTCAACCCAGACCTACCGGGGAGCTGTTTTTT,CASSQPRPTGELFF
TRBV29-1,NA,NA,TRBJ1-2,TGCAGCGTGAACAGGGATGGCTACACCTTC,CSVNRDGYTF
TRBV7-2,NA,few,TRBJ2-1,TGTGCCAGCAGCTTTCAGGGTACAACCGTCTACAATGAGCAGTTCTTC,CASSFQGTTVYNEQFF
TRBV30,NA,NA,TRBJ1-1,TGTGCCTGGAGTCCAGACCACCGAAGAGCTTTCTTT,CAWSPDHRRAFF
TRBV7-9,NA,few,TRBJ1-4,TGTGCCAGCAGCTTAGCGGATGGGAGGGGAAAACTGTTTTTT,CASSLADGRGKLFF
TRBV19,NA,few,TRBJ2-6,TGTGCCAGTAGTACAGGGTTCTCTGGGGCCAACGTCCTGACTTTC,CASSTGFSGANVLTF
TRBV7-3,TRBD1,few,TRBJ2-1,TGTGCCAGCAGCTTTAACCCAAGAGCTAGGGGGCATGAGCAGTTCTTC,CASSFNPRARGHEQFF
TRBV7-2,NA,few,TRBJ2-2,TGTGCCAGCAGCTTAGTGACGGTGAACACCGGGGAGCTGTTTTTT,CASSLVTVNTGELFF
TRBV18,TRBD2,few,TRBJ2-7,TGTGCCAGCTCACCTAAGAGCGGGAGGATTTACGAGCAGTACTTC,CASSPKSGRIYEQYF
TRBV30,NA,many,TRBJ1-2,TGTGCCTGGAGGGCCGCCTTAGGCTACACCTTC,CAWRAALGYTF
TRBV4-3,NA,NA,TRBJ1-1,TGCGCCAGCAGCCAAGTTTGGGTCCCGGGAACCTTCACTGAAGCTTTCTTT,CASSQVWVPGTFTEAFF
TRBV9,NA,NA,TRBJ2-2,TGTGCCAGCAGCGTAGATAGGTGGACCGGGGAGCTGTTTTTT,CASSVDRWTGELFF
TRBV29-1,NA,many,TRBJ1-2,TGCAGCGTTGAAGATCAAGGGAGCTATGGCTACACCTTC,CSVEDQGSYGYTF
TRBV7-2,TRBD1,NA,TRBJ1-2,TGTGCCAGCAGCTTGGGACAGGGGATAGGCTACACCTTC,CASSLGQGIGYTF
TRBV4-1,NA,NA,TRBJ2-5,TGCGCCAGCAGCCAAGATACGACAGGTTCGCGGGAGACCCAGTACTTC,CASSQDTTGSRETQYF
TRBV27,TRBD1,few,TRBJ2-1,TGTGCCAGCAGTTCAGACAGGGAGCTTTACAATGAGCAGTTCTTC,CASSSDRELYNEQFF
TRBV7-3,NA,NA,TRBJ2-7,TGTGCCAGCAGCCCAAGCGGCAACCGCTACGAGCAGTACTTC,CASSPSGNRYEQYF
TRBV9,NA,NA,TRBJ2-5,TGTGCCAGCAGCGTTGCCCGGGGCCCCAACAACGCGGAGACCCAGTACTTC,CASSVARGPNNAETQYF
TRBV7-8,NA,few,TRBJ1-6,TGTGCCAGCAGCTTAGTTCTGTCACCCCTCCACTTT,CASSLVLSPLHF
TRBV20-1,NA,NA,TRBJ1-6,TGCAGTGCTAGTCAGGGTTCACCCCTCCACTTT,CSASQGSPLHF
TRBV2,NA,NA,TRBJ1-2,TGTGCCAGCAGCCTACACGGAAACTATGGCTACACCTTC,CASSLHGNYGYTF
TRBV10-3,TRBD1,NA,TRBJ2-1,TGTGCCATCAGTACAGGACAGGGGGTTGAGCAGTTCTTC,CAISTGQGVEQFF
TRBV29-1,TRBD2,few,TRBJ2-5,TGCAGCGTATCGGGACGGGGGGGAGAGACCCAGTACTTC,CSVSGRGGETQYF